A selection of T cell receptor beta chains follows, all from one sample in a study of OX40 agonist ivuxolimab in advanced cancers. Sequencing was performed with immunoSEQ multiplex PCR; in TCRdb, only in-frame clones are kept and a portion is missing. The sample records tens of thousands of clones, approximately 85% being singletons. The sample in question was CD4+ or CD8+ T cells sorted from blood, obtained in a trial of the OX40 agonist ivuxolimab. These receptors were taken from an adult with an advanced solid tumor such as melanoma, head and neck, liver or kidney cancer. Each CDR3 is given with its conserved first and last residue. D genes are given only for firm matches. The listing skips clone size in some rows; elsewhere it reads once, few, many or a size class.

cdr3_aa cdr3_nt d_call j_call v_call clone_size
CASSHRTGPHDFQQYF TGCGCCAGCAGCCATCGGACGGGCCCTCATGATTTTCAGCAGTACTTC . TRBJ2-7 TRBV4-1 .
CASSSTDPVNTEAFF TGTGCCAGCAGCTCCACTGACCCCGTGAACACTGAAGCTTTCTTT . TRBJ1-1 TRBV11-2 .
CATSRASDGAYEQYF TGTGCCACCAGCAGAGCCTCGGACGGAGCCTACGAGCAGTACTTC . TRBJ2-7 TRBV15 .
CASSQEPGQGKGEQYF TGCGCCAGCAGCCAAGAGCCGGGACAGGGGAAGGGTGAGCAGTACTTC TRBD1 TRBJ2-7 TRBV4-3 .
CASSLRIPGTGTETQYF TGTGCCAGCAGCTTACGAATACCCGGGACAGGGACCGAGACCCAGTACTTC TRBD1 TRBJ2-5 TRBV7-3 .
CASSPNNYNEQFF TGTGCCAGCAGCCCCAATAACTACAATGAGCAGTTCTTC . TRBJ2-1 TRBV6-5 .
CASALARGTEAFF TGTGCCAGCGCGCTAGCTAGGGGCACTGAAGCTTTCTTT . TRBJ1-1 TRBV19 once
CASSEFAGVDGYTF TGTGCCAGCAGCGAATTCGCAGGGGTTGACGGCTACACCTTC . TRBJ1-2 TRBV7-9 .
CASRPLTPPFRVQETQYF TGTGCCAGCAGACCGCTAACACCCCCATTTAGGGTCCAAGAGACCCAGTACTTC . TRBJ2-5 TRBV5-6 .
CASSVGGATYNEQFF TGTGCCAGCAGCGTAGGGGGGGCCACCTACAATGAGCAGTTCTTC . TRBJ2-1 TRBV9 .
CASSIRAGGRSDTQYF TGTGCCAGCAGTATCCGAGCGGGGGGGCGATCAGATACGCAGTATTTT TRBD2 TRBJ2-3 TRBV25-1 .
CASGLVPRFGYTF TGTGCTAGTGGTTTGGTACCACGGTTTGGCTACACCTTC . TRBJ1-2 TRBV12-5 .
CASSPRQGNQPQHF TGTGCCAGCAGCCCCAGACAGGGTAATCAGCCCCAGCATTTT TRBD1 TRBJ1-5 TRBV7-3 few
CASSYSGTGNYGYTF TGTGCCAGCAGTTACTCCGGGACAGGAAACTATGGCTACACCTTC TRBD1 TRBJ1-2 TRBV6-5 once
CASSYLTQVSGQYF TGTGCCAGCAGTTACTTGACCCAGGTGTCGGGGCAGTACTTC . TRBJ2-7 TRBV6-5 .
CASALGRRAGELFF TGTGCCAGCGCCCTAGGTAGAAGGGCCGGGGAGCTGTTTTTT . TRBJ2-2 TRBV6-5 .
CASIAGTGYGYTF TGTGCCAGCATAGCCGGGACAGGCTATGGCTACACCTTC TRBD1 TRBJ1-2 TRBV11-3 .
CASSVGGAGLQPQHF TGTGCCAGCAGCGTAGGTGGGGCAGGGCTCCAGCCCCAGCATTTT . TRBJ1-5 TRBV9 .
CASSFYNSPLHF TGTGCCAGCAGCTTTTATAATTCACCCCTCCACTTT . TRBJ1-6 TRBV7-6 .
CASSVDGLAETQYF TGTGCCAGCAGCGTAGACGGGCTAGCGGAGACCCAGTACTTC . TRBJ2-5 TRBV9 .
CASSPPGLMGTQYF TGTGCCAGTAGCCCTCCTGGTCTTATGGGGACCCAGTACTTC . TRBJ2-5 TRBV19 .
CASSGRGRPHYEQYF TGTGCCAGCAGTGGAAGGGGGAGACCTCACTACGAGCAGTACTTC . TRBJ2-7 TRBV6-4 .
CASSFWGQMREQFF TGTGCCAGCAGCTTCTGGGGGCAAATGAGGGAGCAGTTCTTC . TRBJ2-1 TRBV5-8 .
CASSQDTQGQYPGNTIYF TGCGCCAGCAGCCAAGATACCCAGGGGCAATACCCTGGAAACACCATATATTTT . TRBJ1-3 TRBV4-1 .
CASSQDGNGELFF TGCGCCAGCAGCCAAGATGGAAACGGGGAGCTGTTTTTT . TRBJ2-2 TRBV4-1 .
CASSHRDRSYNEQFF TGTGCCAGCAGCCACCGGGACAGATCCTACAATGAGCAGTTCTTC TRBD1 TRBJ2-1 TRBV14 .
CASSLISGLAGYNEQFF TGTGCCAGCAGCTTGATATCGGGACTAGCGGGGTACAATGAGCAGTTCTTC TRBD2 TRBJ2-1 TRBV7-9 once
CASSQYFLGGYEQYF TGTGCCAGCAGTCAATACTTCTTGGGGGGCTACGAGCAGTACTTC . TRBJ2-7 TRBV27 .
CASLLGTEAFF TGTGCCAGCCTCCTCGGTACTGAAGCTTTCTTT . TRBJ1-1 TRBV12-1 .
CASSHDRAGNTIYF TGTGCCAGCAGCCATGACAGGGCCGGAAACACCATATATTTT TRBD1 TRBJ1-3 TRBV6-5 .
CASSLRGFQQFF TGTGCCAGCAGCTTGCGGGGGTTCCAGCAGTTCTTC . TRBJ2-1 TRBV5-6 .
CASGWGGDEQYF TGTGCCAGTGGATGGGGGGGAGACGAGCAGTACTTC TRBD2 TRBJ2-7 TRBV19 .